Shown below are 10 T cell receptor beta chains from a single sample sequenced in a study of blood T cell repertoires in COVID-19. Repertoires were generated with immunoSEQ multiplex PCR, while TCRdb's copy carries only in-frame clones and drops some. The sample lists about 160,000 clones; 80% to 90% were seen once. The specimen was peripheral blood. These receptors were collected from a woman between 70 and 85 years old with acute or convalescent COVID-19.

V and J are TRBV4-1 and TRBJ1-5; 10 nucleotides line up with TRBD1. CDR3 length: 16 residues. V trimming: 1 base; J trimming: 5 bases; junction bases outside the gene matches: 5. Per germline, CDR1 MGHRA and CDR2 YSYEKL. The CDR3 sequence is CASSQVTGQGDQPQHF. The DNA for the CDR3 is TGCGCCAGCAGCCAAGTTACTGGACAGGGGGATCAGCCCCAGCATTTT.

The chain joins TRBV5-1 to TRBJ2-1; 11 bases match TRBD2. This CDR3 region has 16 residues. Germline V gene data show CDR1 as SGHRS and CDR2 as YFSETQ. V shed 4 bases and J 6 bases; nucleotides not matched to a gene: 9. This CDR3 is CASSPSGTSGSNEQFF. For the CDR3, the DNA is TGCGCCAGCAGCCCATCCGGGACTAGCGGCTCCAATGAGCAGTTCTTC.

This clone was counted a single time. The CDR3 nucleotides are TGTGCCAGCAGCTTAGATCGGGCAGGGTCGGGGGTGAACACTGAAGCTTTCTTT. Its protein product is CASSLDRAGSGVNTEAFF. The chain joins TRBV11-2 to TRBJ1-1; weak D call: TRBD1 (5 bases). The CDR3 consists of 18 residues. Germline V gene sequence: CDR1 SGHAT, CDR2 FQNNGV. V was trimmed by 0 bases and J by 0 bases, leaving 17 bases between them. Together with reference TRBV11-2 and TRBJ1-1, the CDR3 gives the full variable domain: EAGVAQSPRYKIIEKRQSVAFWCNPISGHATLYWYQQILGQGPKLLIQFQNNGVVDDSQLPKDRFSAERLKGVDSTLKIQPAKLEDSAVYLCASSLDRAGSGVNTEAFFGQGTRLTVV.

V gene TRBV2 combines with J gene TRBJ2-7; 7 bases agree with TRBD1. Germline V gene data show CDR1 as SNHLY and CDR2 as FYNNEI. V was clipped by 6 bases and J by 2 bases; unmatched bases: 10. CDR3 length: 15 amino acids. The CDR3 loop reads CASRQGFEGAYEQYF. The CDR3 DNA reads as TGTGCCAGCAGACAGGGGTTTGAGGGTGCCTACGAGCAGTACTTC. Full variable domain (outside the CDR3, taken from reference TRBV2 and TRBJ2-7): EPEVTQTPSHQVTQMGQEVILRCVPISNHLYFYWYRQILGQKVEFLVSFYNNEISEKSEIFDDQFSVERPDGSNFTLKIRSTKLEDSAMYFCASRQGFEGAYEQYFGPGTRLTVT.

The CDR3 region is CASSFPPLNTEAFF. CDR3 DNA: TGTGCCAGCAGCTTTCCCCCTTTGAACACTGAAGCTTTCTTT. V usage is TRBV5-6 and J usage is TRBJ1-1; no clear D gene. The CDR3 covers 14 residues. Trimming shortened V by 2 bases and J by 0 bases, and 8 bases separated the two germline ends. The germline gives CDR1 SGHDT, CDR2 YYEEEE.

The rearrangement links TRBV19 to TRBJ1-3, with 8 nucleotides matching TRBD1. Germline assignment: CDR1 LNHDA and CDR2 SQIVND (reference sequence). The trim removed 11 bases at V and 0 bases at J, leaving 6 bases unmatched. This CDR3 is built from 14 residues. The CDR3 DNA reads as TGTGCCGTCAGGGGGCTCAGCTCTGGAAACACCATATATTTT. Its protein product is CAVRGLSSGNTIYF. Supplemented by reference TRBV19 and TRBJ1-3, the full variable domain reads DGGITQSPKYLFRKEGQNVTLSCEQNLNHDAMYWYRQDPGQGLRLIYYSQIVNDFQKGDIAEGYSVSREKKESFPLTVTSAQKNPTAFYLCAVRGLSSGNTIYFGEGSWLTVV.

The chain recombines TRBV11-3 with TRBJ1-6, with D unclear. Trimming cost V 0 bases and J 10 bases, with 7 bases left between them. The CDR3 has 13 residues. The germline V gene encodes CDR1 SGHNT and CDR2 YENEEA. CDR3 DNA: TGTGCCAGCAGCTTAGACGGGTACTCACCCCTCCACTTT. This encodes CASSLDGYSPLHF. The whole variable domain, remainder taken from reference TRBV11-3 and TRBJ1-6, is EAGVVQSPRYKIIEKKQPVAFWCNPISGHNTLYWYLQNLGQGPELLIRYENEEAVDDSQLPKDRFSAERLKGVDSTLKIQPAELGDSAVYLCASSLDGYSPLHFGNGTRLTVT.

In the case of this clone: Other DNA sequences in this sample translate to the same CDR3. This chain joins TRBV5-1 and TRBJ2-7; 9 bases fit TRBD1. Trimming took 0 bases from V and 2 from J; bases not matched to a gene: 0. Germline V gene sequence: CDR1 SGHRS, CDR2 YFSETQ. This CDR3 is 14 amino acids long. DNA of the CDR3: TGCGCCAGCAGCTTGGGACAGGGGGCCTACGAGCAGTACTTC. This codes for CASSLGQGAYEQYF.

The chain employs TRBV3-1 (or the pseudogene TRBV3-2) and TRBJ2-5, with D possibly TRBD1 on 6 matching bases. The CDR3 is made up of 14 amino acids. V was cut by 0 bases and J by 6 bases, with 11 bases left in between. The germline V gene encodes CDR1 LGHDT and CDR2 YNNKEL (reference sequence). This CDR3 is CASSQEQGRKTQYF. The CDR3 DNA reads TGTGCCAGCAGCCAAGAACAGGGTAGGAAGACCCAGTACTTC.

The genes are TRBV10-3 and TRBJ1-2; tentatively, D is TRBD1 (6 bases). The V end lost 6 bases, the J end lost 5 bases, and 13 bases lay between the germline ends. This CDR3 has 13 amino acids. In germline, CDR1 is ENHRY, CDR2 SYGVKD. The CDR3 DNA sequence: TGTGCCATCAGACAGGGAGGGAATTATGGCTACACCTTC. It translates to CAIRQGGNYGYTF.